A single sample is the source of the 13 T cell receptor beta chains below, sequenced in a study of cytomegalovirus exposure and HLA in healthy donors. Amplification used 60 Vbeta primers and 13 Jbeta primers. Sequencing used immunoSEQ multiplex PCR; TCRdb keeps in-frame clones, though not all of them. Recorded for this sample: 75,000 to 95,000 clones. Source material: PBMCs. These receptor sequences come from a woman aged 55-69 years in good health and CMV-seronegative.

J is TRBJ2-2 and V is TRBV9; D is undetermined. This CDR3 spans 15 amino acids. The germline V and J ends were trimmed by 3 bases and 1 base, with 10 bases remaining between them. Germline loops: CDR1 SGDLS, CDR2 YYNGEE. CDR3 coding DNA: TGTGCCAGCAGCGCCCTACCCTGGAACACCGGGGAGCTGTTTTTT. It specifies CASSALPWNTGELFF.

The gene calls are TRBV11-2 and TRBJ2-7; TRBD2 is a possible D gene (6 bases). CDR3 length: 14 amino acids. CDR1 SGHAT and CDR2 FQNNGV come from the germline V gene. V lost 4 bases and J lost 6, with 16 bases in between. The CDR3 protein is CASSSGVLEGEQYF. The CDR3 nucleotides read TGTGCCAGCAGCTCGGGTGTTTTGGAGGGCGAGCAGTACTTC.

Concerning this clone: Other DNA sequences within the sample encode an identical CDR3. The CDR3 DNA follows: TGTGCCACCAGCAGAGACCAGAGGGAGACCCAGTACTTC. Encoded protein: CATSRDQRETQYF. The chain joins TRBV15 to TRBJ2-5; the D is unclear. The V gene's germline CDR1 is LNHNV and CDR2 YYDKDF (reference sequence). The CDR3 sequence is 13 residues long. The V and J ends lost 0 bases and 5 bases respectively, with 7 bases between them.

The chain uses TRBV9 and TRBJ2-7; TRBD1 matches 12 bases. V shed 3 bases, J shed 0 bases, and the junction held 4 bases outside the gene matches. The CDR3 is 16 residues long. Germline V lookup: CDR1 SGDLS, CDR2 YYNGEE. CDR3 loop: CASSEGTGGISYEQYF. The CDR3 bases are TGTGCCAGCAGCGAGGGGACAGGGGGCATCTCCTACGAGCAGTACTTC. Looking up the rest from reference TRBV9 and TRBJ2-7 gives the full variable domain: DSGVTQTPKHLITATGQRVTLRCSPRSGDLSVYWYQQSLDQGLQFLIQYYNGEERAKGNILERFSAQQFPDLHSELNLSSLELGDSALYFCASSEGTGGISYEQYFGPGTRLTVT.

With respect to this clone: Relative to the germline gene, one junction end is altered; a read error may explain this. The J gene is TRBJ2-3, the V gene TRBV7-2, with D unresolved. Germline V gene data show CDR1 as SGHTA and CDR2 as FQGNSA. This CDR3 region has 12 residues. The CDR3 region is CTEVENTDTQYF. The CDR3, as DNA: TGCACCGAGGTGGAAAACACAGATACGCAGTATTTT.

The chain combines TRBV2 with TRBJ1-2; TRBD1 might be the D (5 bases). Looked up from germline, CDR1 is SNHLY and CDR2 is FYNNEI. This CDR3 spans 15 amino acids. V gave up 0 bases and J gave up 2 bases, with 10 bases separating them. The CDR3 reads CASSEAGRGNYGYTF. Written as DNA, the CDR3 is TGTGCCAGCAGTGAAGCAGGGAGGGGCAACTATGGCTACACCTTC.

V usage is TRBV7-2 and J usage is TRBJ2-7; TRBD2 matches at 9 bases. CDR1 is SGHTA, CDR2 FQGNSA, per germline. CDR3 size: 15 residues. J gave up 9 bases and V 1 base, and 10 bases lay outside the gene matches. The CDR3 loop is CASSLGPSGISRQYF. CDR3 nucleotide sequence: TGTGCCAGCAGCTTAGGCCCTAGCGGGATCAGCAGGCAGTACTTC.

CDR3 sequence: CASGFGNRAVGGTEAFF. The CDR3 DNA is TGTGCCAGCGGTTTTGGGAACAGGGCGGTCGGGGGGACTGAAGCTTTCTTT. The chain joins TRBV5-6 to TRBJ1-1; maybe TRBD1 (6 bases). Trimming removed 7 bases at V and 5 bases at J, with 27 bases between. Germline V gene sequence: CDR1 SGHDT, CDR2 YYEEEE. This CDR3 region has 17 residues.

The chain employs TRBV25-1 and TRBJ2-5; 8 nucleotides align to TRBD2. The CDR3 extends over 15 amino acids. Looked up from germline, CDR1 is MGHDK and CDR2 is SYGVNS. J was trimmed by 5 bases and V by 7 bases; bases with no gene match: 12. The CDR3 loop is CASTSAGVGRETQYF. The DNA for the CDR3 is TGTGCCAGCACCTCAGCGGGAGTAGGACGGGAGACCCAGTACTTC.

V is TRBV2 and J is TRBJ1-5, with D possibly matching TRBD1 (6 bases). V was shortened by 2 bases and J by 7 bases, with 18 bases between the two germline ends. The CDR3 length is 16 residues. Per germline, CDR1 SNHLY and CDR2 FYNNEI. CDR3 DNA: TGTGCCAGCAGTGAAATGGGTGGGGGCTTAGGGCAGCCCCAGCATTTT. It encodes CASSEMGGGLGQPQHF.

The V and J genes are TRBV6-6 and TRBJ1-1; tentatively, D is TRBD1 (5 bases). Trimming stripped 4 bases from V and 0 bases from J, with 9 bases between. The CDR3 is made up of 14 amino acids. The germline CDR1 and CDR2 sequences are MNHNY and SVGAGI (reference sequence). CDR3 protein: CASSWEGLNTEAFF. In nucleotides, the CDR3 is TGTGCCAGCAGTTGGGAGGGGCTGAACACTGAAGCTTTCTTT.

The chain combines TRBV5-1 with TRBJ1-4, with a tentative D call TRBD1 (6 bases). CDR1 and CDR2 from the germline V gene are SGHRS and YFSETQ. The CDR3 spans 16 residues. Trimming cost V 5 bases and J 0 bases, with 14 bases left between them. CDR3 bases: TGCGCCAGCAGGACAGGAGCTGTTGCAACTAATGAAAAACTGTTTTTT. This sequence encodes CASRTGAVATNEKLFF.

The chain has TRBV18 and TRBJ2-3, with D perhaps matching TRBD1 (6 bases). V lost 3 bases, J lost 4 bases, and 8 bases lay in between. Germline V gene lookup returns CDR1 KGHSH and CDR2 LQKENI. The CDR3 has 13 amino acids. CDR3 bases: TGTGCCAGCTCACCTACAGGGTCAGATACGCAGTATTTT. Residues: CASSPTGSDTQYF.